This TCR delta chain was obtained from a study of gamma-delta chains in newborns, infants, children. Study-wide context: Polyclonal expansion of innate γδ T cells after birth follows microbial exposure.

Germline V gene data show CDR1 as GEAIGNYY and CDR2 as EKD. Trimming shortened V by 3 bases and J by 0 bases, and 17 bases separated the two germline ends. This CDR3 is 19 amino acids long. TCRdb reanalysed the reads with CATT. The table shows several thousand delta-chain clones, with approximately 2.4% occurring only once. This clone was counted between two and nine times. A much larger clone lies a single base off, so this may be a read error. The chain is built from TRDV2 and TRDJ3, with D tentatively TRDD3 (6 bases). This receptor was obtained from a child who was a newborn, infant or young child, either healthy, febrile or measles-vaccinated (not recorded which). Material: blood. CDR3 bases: TGTGCCTGTGACGCCTGGGGACACGCGAGCTCCTGGGACACCCGACAGATGTTTTTC. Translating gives CACDAWGHASSWDTRQMFF.